This passage covers 23 T cell receptor beta chains from one sample sequenced in a study of T cells in Graves' hyperthyroidism and ophthalmopathy (dated by TCRdb to 2018 to 2020). Library preparation used multiplex PCR. Reads for this sample came from an Illumina HiSeq 2000. Amplification of TCR beta CDR3 regions was carried out from RNA transcripts. A first-round RT-PCR of the TCR CDR3 used the HTBI primer set with the Qiagen OneStep RT-PCR kit. TCRdb redid the processing of the public reads, applying fastp at Q25 and MiXCR, and retained in-frame beta chains. Every entry covers one CDR3 protein and lists the most common genes and DNA from its rows. Present in this sample are roughly 240,000 distinct CDR3 sequences, approximately 16% of which were seen just once. The ten biggest clones cover about 30% of the sample. Sequencing was carried out using blood. The receptors stem from a woman between 18 and 29 years old with Graves' ophthalmopathy.

This clonotype was counted at least ten times. This chain uses TRBV4-1 with TRBJ2-5; TRBD2 matches 9 bases. CDR3 size: 16 residues. Germline CDR1 is MGHRA and CDR2 is YSYEKL. V was pared by 4 bases and J by 5 bases, with 11 bases of the junction left unmatched. The DNA of the CDR3 is TGCGCCAGCAGCCCCAGAGGGACTAGCCTTTCGGAGACCCAGTACTTC. Amino acid sequence: CASSPRGTSLSETQYF.

A remark on this clonotype: Compared with germline, one end of the junction differs, possibly owing to a read error. This chain connects TRBV27 to TRBJ2-5; TRBD2 might be the D (5 bases). The germline V gene has CDR1 MNHEY and CDR2 SMNVEV (reference sequence). CDR3 length: 16 amino acids. CDR3 residues: CASSFWSGSFQEAQYF. In nucleotides, the CDR3 is TGTGCCAGCAGTTTTTGGAGCGGATCCTTCCAAGAGGCCCAGTACTTC.

At least ten counts were recorded for this clonotype. This sequence joins TRBV20-1 and TRBJ1-5; D is perhaps TRBD1 (5 bases). The V end lost 0 bases, the J end lost 0 bases, and 15 bases lay between the germline ends. CDR1 DFQATT and CDR2 SNEGSKA come from the germline V gene (reference sequence). The CDR3 runs 17 residues. The CDR3 DNA reads TGCAGTGCTAGAGATCCAGGAGGGGAACTTAGCAATCAGCCCCAGCATTTT. It translates to CSARDPGGELSNQPQHF.

The sample holds many counts of this clonotype. The chain recombines TRBV7-9 with TRBJ2-1; the match to TRBD1 covers 7 bases. Germline lookup yields CDR1 SEHNR and CDR2 FQNEAQ (reference sequence). The CDR3 runs 17 residues. With 4 bases clipped from V and 1 base from J, the junction kept 10 bases outside the gene matches. In DNA form, the CDR3 reads TGTGCCAGCAGCTCCGACAGGGTCGATAGATCCTACAATGAGCAGTTCTTC. Protein: CASSSDRVDRSYNEQFF.

V is TRBV12-3 or TRBV12-4 and J is TRBJ2-5; 11 nucleotides agree with TRBD2. V lost 4 bases to trimming and J lost 4 bases; unmatched junction nucleotides: 8. The CDR3 loop spans 16 amino acids. DNA of the CDR3: TGTGCCAGCAGTTCCTGGACTAGCGGGCGGGGAGAGACCCAGTACTTC. Amino acid sequence: CASSSWTSGRGETQYF.

Many counts were recorded for this clonotype. The chain is built from TRBV28 and TRBJ2-2; D is undetermined. This CDR3 comprises 16 residues. V lost 3 bases to trimming and J lost 3 bases, with 14 bases between them. Germline V gives CDR1 MDHEN, CDR2 SYDVKM. The CDR3 DNA reads as TGTGCCAGCAGTTTCAGTCGCCCTGCGGACACCGGGGAGCTGTTTTTT. Translation gives CASSFSRPADTGELFF.

This chain uses TRBV7-9 with TRBJ2-2; possibly TRBD1 for D (6 bases). CDR1 is SEHNR and CDR2 is FQNEAQ in the germline V gene (reference sequence). The CDR3 is 16 amino acids. Trimming shortened V by 5 bases and J by 1 base, and 14 bases separated the two germline ends. Here the CDR3 DNA reads TGTGCCAGCAGCCCCGGAGGCAGGGGGAACACCGGGGAGCTGTTTTTT. This codes for CASSPGGRGNTGELFF.

In its sample, this clonotype was seen many times. This sequence joins TRBV6-2 or TRBV6-3 and TRBJ2-5; 8 bases agree with TRBD2. The CDR3 length is 17 residues. V lost 4 bases to trimming and J lost 0 bases; unmatched junction nucleotides: 10. CDR1 and CDR2 from the germline V gene are MNHEY and SVGEGT. Written as DNA, the CDR3 is TGTGCCAGCAGTTCGCATGTAGCGGGATTGGACCAAGAGACCCAGTACTTC. This codes for CASSSHVAGLDQETQYF.

V gene TRBV11-2 combines with J gene TRBJ1-1; 11 bases line up with TRBD1. This CDR3 has 17 residues. Germline V gene sequence: CDR1 SGHAT, CDR2 FQNNGV. J gave up 4 bases and V 3 bases, and 10 bases lay outside the gene matches. CDR3 amino acids: CASSLSSQGQGGTEAFF. The CDR3 coding sequence is TGTGCCAGCAGCTTGAGTTCCCAGGGACAGGGGGGCACTGAAGCTTTCTTT.

This clonotype was counted only a few times. This rearrangement joins TRBV6-4 to TRBJ1-2; 12 bases match TRBD1. This CDR3 has 14 residues. Per germline, CDR1 MRHNA and CDR2 SNTAGT. With V trimmed by 7 bases and J by 7 bases, 7 bases remained unmatched. CDR3 bases: TGTGCCAGCATATCCGGGACAGGGGGCTTTGGCTACACCTTC. Translation gives CASISGTGGFGYTF.

This chain connects TRBV5-1 to TRBJ2-3; 12 bases fit TRBD2. V lost 4 bases and J lost 1; bases outside the gene matches: 4. Germline V CDR1 and CDR2: SGHRS, YFSETQ. CDR3 length: 16 amino acids. The CDR3 is CASSDGLAGRTDTQYF. In nucleotides, the CDR3 is TGCGCCAGCAGCGACGGACTAGCGGGACGCACAGATACGCAGTATTTT.

This clonotype has ten or more counts. The genes are TRBV7-9 and TRBJ2-5; 10 bases align to TRBD2. This CDR3 is built from 16 residues. The ends lost 5 bases at V and 3 bases at J; junction bases unmatched: 9. CDR1 SEHNR and CDR2 FQNEAQ come from the germline V gene (reference sequence). CDR3 amino acids: CASSSAGTSEEETQYF. The CDR3 coding sequence is TGTGCCAGCAGCAGCGCGGGGACTAGCGAGGAAGAGACCCAGTACTTC. Complete variable domain (other parts from reference TRBV7-9 and TRBJ2-5): DTGVSQNPRHKITKRGQNVTFRCDPISEHNRLYWYRQTLGQGPEFLTYFQNEAQLEKSRLLSDRFSAERPKGSFSTLEIQRTEQGDSAMYLCASSSAGTSEEETQYFGPGTRLLVL.

This clonotype showed up many times. The chain links TRBV7-9 to TRBJ2-7; TRBD1 aligns across 7 bases. This CDR3 has 17 residues. V shed 0 bases, J shed 3 bases, and the junction held 11 bases outside the gene matches. Germline V gene sequence: CDR1 SEHNR, CDR2 FQNEAQ (reference sequence). The DNA for the CDR3 is TGTGCCAGCAGCTTAGCGCTGAGACAGGGCGGAGTCTACGAGCAGTACTTC. It specifies CASSLALRQGGVYEQYF.

The chain combines TRBV4-1 with TRBJ2-6, with D unclear. The ends were cut back, 0 bases at V and 0 bases at J, with 12 bases in the middle. The germline CDR1 and CDR2 sequences are MGHRA and YSYEKL. The CDR3 is made up of 18 amino acids. The CDR3 here is CASSQDPQAGSGANVLTF. Here the CDR3 DNA reads TGCGCCAGCAGCCAAGATCCCCAGGCTGGCTCTGGGGCCAACGTCCTGACTTTC.

Details on this clonotype: A junction end diverges from the germline sequence, so it may reflect a read error. The chain combines TRBV19 with TRBJ2-1; D not certain. CDR3 length: 15 amino acids. Germline lookup yields CDR1 LNHDA and CDR2 SQIVND (reference sequence). The CDR3 region is CASSIWVWTYDEQFF. In DNA form, the CDR3 reads TGTGCCAGTAGTATCTGGGTGTGGACCTACGATGAGCAGTTCTTC.

This chain uses TRBV28 with TRBJ1-5; 9 bases map to TRBD1. J was trimmed by 7 bases and V by 5 bases; bases with no gene match: 15. This CDR3 contains 17 residues. Germline-derived CDR1 and CDR2 are MDHEN and SYDVKM. CDR3 nucleotides: TGTGCCAGCAGTCTAACCCTGACAGGGGGAAGTCGGCAGCCCCAGCATTTT. Translation gives CASSLTLTGGSRQPQHF.

This clonotype was counted many times. This chain uses TRBV5-5 with TRBJ2-1; D possibly corresponds to TRBD2 (5 bases). The CDR3 contains 14 residues. Trimming left V 0 bases short and J 4 bases short, with 8 bases between. CDR1 is SGHKS, CDR2 YYEKEE, per germline (reference sequence). The CDR3, as DNA: TGTGCCAGCAGCTTGGATCTAGCTTACAATGAGCAGTTCTTC. It translates to CASSLDLAYNEQFF.

There are many counts of this clonotype. J is TRBJ2-3 and V is TRBV7-2; 7 positions match TRBD2. The V segment lost 4 bases and the J segment 5 bases; nucleotides outside the gene matches: 12. Germline CDR1 reads SGHTA; CDR2 reads FQGNSA. This CDR3 is built from 16 residues. The CDR3 coding sequence is TGTGCCAGCAGCTCCCGTGGGGCGGGAGCTGTAGATACGCAGTATTTT. Residues: CASSSRGAGAVDTQYF.

This clonotype was picked up a small number of times. The V call is TRBV4-1, the J call TRBJ1-2, with a tentative D call TRBD1 (5 bases). The CDR3 totals 15 residues. Trimming shortened V by 4 bases and J by 5 bases, and 17 bases separated the two germline ends. Germline V gene sequence: CDR1 MGHRA, CDR2 YSYEKL. CDR3 in DNA: TGCGCCAGCAGCCGGATAGACGGGGCAGCGTATGGCTACACCTTC. Protein: CASSRIDGAAYGYTF.

This chain connects TRBV18 to TRBJ2-7; TRBD1 might be the D (5 bases). V was clipped by 6 bases and J by 6 bases, with 21 bases between them. The CDR3 consists of 15 residues. Looked up from germline, CDR1 is KGHSH and CDR2 is LQKENI. CDR3 bases: TGTGCCAGCTCGCCTCGCACAGGCGACCTGACCGAGCAGTACTTC. It translates to CASSPRTGDLTEQYF.

As regards this clonotype: This may be a read error: a much more frequent sequence differs by one nucleotide. This rearrangement joins TRBV27 to TRBJ2-3; D may be TRBD2 (5 bases). The CDR3 runs to 13 residues. Looked up from germline, CDR1 is MNHEY and CDR2 is SMNVEV (reference sequence). CDR3 sequence (DNA): TGTGCCAGCAGTTACACTCTGGAGGATATGCAGTATTTT. Amino acids: CASSYTLEDMQYF.

This clonotype was recorded many times. The gene calls are TRBV30 and TRBJ2-7; D may be TRBD1 (5 bases). Germline loops: CDR1 GTSNPN, CDR2 SVGIG (reference sequence). The CDR3 covers 14 residues. V lost 0 bases, J lost 0 bases, and 9 bases lay in between. Here the CDR3 DNA reads TGTGCCTGGAGTGTACAGGTTAGCTCCTACGAGCAGTACTTC. This translates into CAWSVQVSSYEQYF.

The gene calls are TRBV2 and TRBJ1-1; the match to TRBD1 covers 9 bases. Trimming at V came to 5 bases and at J to 9 bases, leaving 13 bases not matched to a gene. The CDR3 length is 15 residues. The V gene's germline CDR1 is SNHLY and CDR2 FYNNEI. The CDR3 nucleotides are TGTGCCAGCAGTTTAACCGGGACAGGGCCTTCTCAAGCTTTCTTT. Protein product: CASSLTGTGPSQAFF.